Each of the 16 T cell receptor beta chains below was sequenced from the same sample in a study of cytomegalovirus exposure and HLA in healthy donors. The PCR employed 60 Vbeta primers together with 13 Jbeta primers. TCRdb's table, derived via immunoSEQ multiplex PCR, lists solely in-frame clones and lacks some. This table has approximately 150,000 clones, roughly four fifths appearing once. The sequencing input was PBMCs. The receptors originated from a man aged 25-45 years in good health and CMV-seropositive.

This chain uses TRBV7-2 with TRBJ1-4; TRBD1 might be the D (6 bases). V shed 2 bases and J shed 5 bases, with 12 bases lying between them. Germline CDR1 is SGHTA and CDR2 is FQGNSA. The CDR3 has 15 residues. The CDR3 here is CASSLRTAENEKLFF. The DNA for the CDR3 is TGTGCCAGCAGCTTAAGGACAGCCGAGAATGAAAAACTGTTTTTT.

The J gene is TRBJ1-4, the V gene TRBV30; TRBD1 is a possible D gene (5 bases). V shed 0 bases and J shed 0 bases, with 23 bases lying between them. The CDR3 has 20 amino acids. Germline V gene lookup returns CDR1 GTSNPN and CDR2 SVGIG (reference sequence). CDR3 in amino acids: CAWSVLRTSGGLTTNEKLFF. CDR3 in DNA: TGTGCCTGGAGTGTATTAAGGACGAGCGGGGGATTAACAACTAATGAAAAACTGTTTTTT. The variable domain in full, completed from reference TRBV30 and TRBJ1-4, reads SQTIHQWPATLVQPVGSPLSLECTVEGTSNPNLYWYRQAAGRGLQLLFYSVGIGQISSEVPQNLSASRPQDRQFILSSKKLLLSDSGFYLCAWSVLRTSGGLTTNEKLFFGSGTQLSVL.

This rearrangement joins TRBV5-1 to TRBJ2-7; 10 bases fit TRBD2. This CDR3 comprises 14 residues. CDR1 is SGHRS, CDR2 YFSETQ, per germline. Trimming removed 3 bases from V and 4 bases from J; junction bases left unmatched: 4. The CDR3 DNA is TGCGCCAGCAGCTCCACTAGCGGGAAATACGAGCAGTACTTC. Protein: CASSSTSGKYEQYF. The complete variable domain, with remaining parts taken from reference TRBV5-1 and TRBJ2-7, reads KAGVTQTPRYLIKTRGQQVTLSCSPISGHRSVSWYQQTPGQGLQFLFEYFSETQRNKGNFPGRFSGRQFSNSRSEMNVSTLELGDSALYLCASSSTSGKYEQYFGPGTRLTVT.

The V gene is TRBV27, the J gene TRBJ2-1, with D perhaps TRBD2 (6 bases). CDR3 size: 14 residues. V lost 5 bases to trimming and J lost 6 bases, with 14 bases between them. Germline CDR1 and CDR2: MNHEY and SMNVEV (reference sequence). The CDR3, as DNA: TGTGCCAGCAGTCGAGTCGGGGGACTCAATGAGCAGTTCTTC. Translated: CASSRVGGLNEQFF.

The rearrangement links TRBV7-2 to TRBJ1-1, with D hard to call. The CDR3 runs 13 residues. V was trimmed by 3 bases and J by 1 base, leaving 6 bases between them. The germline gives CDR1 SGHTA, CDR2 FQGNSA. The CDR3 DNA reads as TGTGCCAGCAGCTTTCCCGGGAACACTGAAGCTTTCTTT. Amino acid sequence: CASSFPGNTEAFF.

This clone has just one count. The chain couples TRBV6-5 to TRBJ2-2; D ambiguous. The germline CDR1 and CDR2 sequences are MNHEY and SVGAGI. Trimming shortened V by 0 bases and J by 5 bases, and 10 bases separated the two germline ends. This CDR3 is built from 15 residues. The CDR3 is CASSYSGRQTGELFF. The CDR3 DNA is TGTGCCAGCAGTTACTCCGGCAGGCAAACCGGGGAGCTGTTTTTT.

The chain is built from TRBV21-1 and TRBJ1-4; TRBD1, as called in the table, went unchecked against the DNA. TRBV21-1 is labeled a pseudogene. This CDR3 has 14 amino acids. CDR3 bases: TGTGCCAGCAACCCAGGTGGGGCAGGGGAAAAACTGTTTTTT. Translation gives CASNPGGAGEKLFF.

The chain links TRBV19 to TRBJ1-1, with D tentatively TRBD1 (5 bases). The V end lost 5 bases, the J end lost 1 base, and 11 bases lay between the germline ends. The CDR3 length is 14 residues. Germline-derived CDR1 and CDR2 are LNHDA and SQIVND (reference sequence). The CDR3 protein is CASSATAPNTEAFF. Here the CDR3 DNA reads TGTGCCAGTAGTGCGACAGCCCCGAACACTGAAGCTTTCTTT.

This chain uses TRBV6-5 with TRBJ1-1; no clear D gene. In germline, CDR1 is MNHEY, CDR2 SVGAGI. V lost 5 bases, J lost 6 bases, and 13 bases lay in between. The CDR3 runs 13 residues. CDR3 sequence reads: CASSTGSSAEAFF. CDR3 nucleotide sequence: TGTGCCAGCAGTACCGGGAGCTCCGCTGAAGCTTTCTTT.

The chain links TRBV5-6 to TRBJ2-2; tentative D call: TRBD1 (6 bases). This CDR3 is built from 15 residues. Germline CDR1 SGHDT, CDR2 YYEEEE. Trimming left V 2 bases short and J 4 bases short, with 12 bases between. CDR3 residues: CASSLTGYSTGELFF. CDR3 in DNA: TGTGCCAGCAGCTTAACAGGGTATAGCACCGGGGAGCTGTTTTTT.

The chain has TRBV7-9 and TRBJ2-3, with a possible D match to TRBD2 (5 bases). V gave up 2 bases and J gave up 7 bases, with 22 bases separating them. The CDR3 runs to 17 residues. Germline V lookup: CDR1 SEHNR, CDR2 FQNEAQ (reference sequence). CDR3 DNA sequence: TGTGCCAGCAGCTTAATGTGGGAGACCACGGTGCCTTATACGCAGTATTTT. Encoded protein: CASSLMWETTVPYTQYF.

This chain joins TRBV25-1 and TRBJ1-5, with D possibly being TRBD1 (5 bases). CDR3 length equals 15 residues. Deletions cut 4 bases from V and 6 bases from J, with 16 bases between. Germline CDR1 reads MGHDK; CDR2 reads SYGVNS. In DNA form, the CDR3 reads TGTGCCAGCAGTGGCCCCGGGGGGGGGAGTCAGCCCCAGCATTTT. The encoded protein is CASSGPGGGSQPQHF.

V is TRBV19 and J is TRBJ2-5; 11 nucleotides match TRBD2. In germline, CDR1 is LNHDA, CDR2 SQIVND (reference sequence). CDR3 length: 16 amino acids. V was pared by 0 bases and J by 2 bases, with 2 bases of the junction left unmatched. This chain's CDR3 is CASSIEASGGQETQYF. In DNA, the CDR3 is TGTGCCAGTAGTATAGAGGCTAGCGGGGGGCAAGAGACCCAGTACTTC.

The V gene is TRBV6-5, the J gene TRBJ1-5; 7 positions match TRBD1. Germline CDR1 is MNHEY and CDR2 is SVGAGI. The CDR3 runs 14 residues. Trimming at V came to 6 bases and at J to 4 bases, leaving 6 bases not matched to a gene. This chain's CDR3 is CASSIDRVNQPQHF. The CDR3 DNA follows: TGTGCCAGCAGCATAGACAGGGTGAATCAGCCCCAGCATTTT.

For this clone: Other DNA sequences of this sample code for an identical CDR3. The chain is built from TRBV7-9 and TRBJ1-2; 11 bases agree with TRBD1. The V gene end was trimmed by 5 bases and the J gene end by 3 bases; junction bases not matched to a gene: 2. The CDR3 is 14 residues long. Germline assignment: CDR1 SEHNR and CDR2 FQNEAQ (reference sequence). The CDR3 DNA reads TGTGCCAGCAGCCTGGGACAGGGGGACTATGGCTACACCTTC. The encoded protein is CASSLGQGDYGYTF. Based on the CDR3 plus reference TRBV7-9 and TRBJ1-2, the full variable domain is DTGVSQNPRHKITKRGQNVTFRCDPISEHNRLYWYRQTLGQGPEFLTYFQNEAQLEKSRLLSDRFSAERPKGSFSTLEIQRTEQGDSAMYLCASSLGQGDYGYTFGSGTRLTVV.

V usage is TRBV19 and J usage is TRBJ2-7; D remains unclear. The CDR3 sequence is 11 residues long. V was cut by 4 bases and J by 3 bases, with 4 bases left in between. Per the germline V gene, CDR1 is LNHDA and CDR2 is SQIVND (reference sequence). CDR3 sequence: CASSNLYEQYF. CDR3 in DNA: TGTGCCAGTAGTAATCTCTACGAGCAGTACTTC.